Each of the 11 T cell receptor beta chains below was sequenced from the same sample in a study of shared clonotypes between healthy human individuals. The protocol was immunoSEQ multiplex PCR, while the TCRdb copy is restricted to in-frame clones and leaves out a portion. The sample yields around 2.5 million clones, 80% to 95% seen once. Sequenced material: naive CD4+ T cells from PBMCs. Subset specified: CD45RA+ positively selected. The receptors shown here come from a man younger than 35 in good health. Some clones in this sample may be carry-over from other donors' samples.

The chain joins TRBV28 to TRBJ2-1, with TRBD1 identical over 8 bases. V dropped 3 bases and J dropped 6; count of bases not matched to a gene: 10. CDR3 size: 16 residues. Germline V gives CDR1 MDHEN, CDR2 SYDVKM. The CDR3 DNA reads TGTGCCAGCAGTTTTTGGGGGCCAGGGACAGGCAATGAGCAGTTCTTC. Translated, it gives CASSFWGPGTGNEQFF.

The CDR3 loop reads CATGTLTLDTQYF. For the CDR3, the DNA is TGCGCCACCGGGACACTCACCCTAGATACGCAGTATTTT. The rearrangement joins TRBV5-1 to TRBJ2-3; TRBD1 might be the D (6 bases). V lost 9 bases and J 5 bases, leaving 16 bases between the germline ends. The CDR3 runs 13 residues. The germline V gene encodes CDR1 SGHRS and CDR2 YFSETQ.

The chain is built from TRBV18 and TRBJ1-5, with D perhaps TRBD1 (6 bases). The CDR3 covers 17 residues. V lost 3 bases and J 6 bases, leaving 21 bases between the germline ends. Per germline, CDR1 KGHSH and CDR2 LQKENI. The CDR3 bases are TGTGCCAGCTCACCCAGACGTGCGGGGGCGATGGGTCAGCCCCAGCATTTT. Protein: CASSPRRAGAMGQPQHF.

The J gene is TRBJ1-1, the V gene TRBV10-2, with 7 bases that match TRBD1. The CDR3 is 14 amino acids. V was clipped by 6 bases and J by 0 bases; unmatched bases: 4. CDR1 WSHSY and CDR2 SAAADI come from the germline V gene. The CDR3 DNA is TGCGCCAGCAGGATGACAGGGTTGAACACTGAAGCTTTCTTT. As protein: CASRMTGLNTEAFF.

The chain combines TRBV7-2 with TRBJ2-3; 9 bases agree with TRBD2. Germline-derived CDR1 and CDR2 are SGHTA and FQGNSA. The CDR3 spans 16 residues. Trimming at V came to 6 bases and at J to 5 bases, leaving 12 bases not matched to a gene. CDR3 protein: CASSRRQAGGVDTQYF. In DNA, the CDR3 is TGTGCCAGCAGTCGTCGCCAAGCGGGAGGCGTAGATACGCAGTATTTT. The entire variable domain, with the rest obtained from reference TRBV7-2 and TRBJ2-3, is as follows: GAGVSQSPSNKVTEKGKDVELRCDPISGHTALYWYRQSLGQGLEFLIYFQGNSAPDKSGLPSDRFSAERTGGSVSTLTIQRTQQEDSAVYLCASSRRQAGGVDTQYFGPGTRLTVL.

This chain connects TRBV5-4 to TRBJ1-4; D is uncertain. CDR3 length: 14 residues. Trimming shortened V by 2 bases and J by 4 bases, and 9 bases separated the two germline ends. Germline CDR1 SGHNT, CDR2 YYREEE (reference sequence). The CDR3 protein is CASSLPGNNEKLFF. The CDR3 DNA follows: TGTGCCAGCAGCTTACCGGGCAATAATGAAAAACTGTTTTTT.

In regard to this clone: The identical CDR3 is also encoded by other nucleotide sequences in the sample. CDR3 in amino acids: CASSLGDRATEAFF. CDR3 DNA sequence: TGTGCCAGCAGCTTGGGGGACAGGGCTACTGAAGCTTTCTTT. This chain links TRBV5-6 with TRBJ1-1; 9 bases map to TRBD1. V lost 0 bases and J lost 5; bases outside the gene matches: 2. Germline CDR1 is SGHDT and CDR2 is YYEEEE. This CDR3 contains 14 residues.

The chain recombines TRBV2 with TRBJ2-7; the D gene is possibly TRBD1 (7 bases). The V gene lost 6 bases and the J gene lost 3 bases, with 12 bases spanning the gap. The CDR3 consists of 13 residues. Germline lookup yields CDR1 SNHLY and CDR2 FYNNEI. The DNA of the CDR3 is TGTGCCAGCAGGGCGGGACAGAGCTACGAGCAGTACTTC. Translating gives CASRAGQSYEQYF. Using reference TRBV2 and TRBJ2-7 for the parts outside the CDR3, the full variable domain is EPEVTQTPSHQVTQMGQEVILRCVPISNHLYFYWYRQILGQKVEFLVSFYNNEISEKSEIFDDQFSVERPDGSNFTLKIRSTKLEDSAMYFCASRAGQSYEQYFGPGTRLTVT.

The V and J genes are TRBV6-4 and TRBJ1-4; TRBD1 agrees at 7 bases. The CDR3 has 15 residues. CDR1 is MRHNA, CDR2 SNTAGT, per germline. The trim removed 2 bases at V and 4 bases at J, leaving 4 bases unmatched. The CDR3 reads CASSDPWDSNEKLFF. CDR3 nucleotides: TGTGCCAGCAGTGACCCTTGGGACAGTAATGAAAAACTGTTTTTT.

Concerning this clone: The sample contains more than one DNA sequence encoding this CDR3. The V call is TRBV9, the J call TRBJ1-5; D is perhaps TRBD1 (6 bases). The CDR3 length is 14 residues. Germline V gives CDR1 SGDLS, CDR2 YYNGEE. Trimming removed 4 bases at V and 2 bases at J, with 10 bases between. The CDR3 nucleotides read TGTGCCAGCAGCCTGGAGGGGGGCAATCAGCCCCAGCATTTT. Translated, it gives CASSLEGGNQPQHF.

This clone was detected only once. The chain is built from TRBV19 and TRBJ2-5; D ambiguous. Germline CDR1 is LNHDA and CDR2 is SQIVND (reference sequence). The CDR3 loop spans 14 amino acids. The V end lost 0 bases, the J end lost 1 base, and 6 bases lay between the germline ends. The CDR3 spells CASSIEHSQETQYF. The CDR3, as DNA: TGTGCCAGTAGTATAGAGCACAGCCAAGAGACCCAGTACTTC.